Below, 31 T cell receptor beta chains from the same sample are listed, as sequenced in a study of shared clonotypes between healthy human individuals. Some clones are missing from TCRdb's copy, which holds only in-frame ones; the method was immunoSEQ multiplex PCR. This sample yields roughly 2 million clones, of which 85% to 95% are seen a single time; 0.13% belongs to the top ten. Sequencing was performed on naive CD4+ T cells sorted from blood. As for subset: CD45RA+ positively selected. The origin of the receptors is a young man in good health.

This clone came up once. V usage is TRBV28 and J usage is TRBJ2-3; tentatively, D is TRBD1 or TRBD2 (6 bases each). The CDR3 loop spans 14 amino acids. The ends were cut back, 6 bases at V and 7 bases at J, with 17 bases in the middle. Germline lookup yields CDR1 MDHEN and CDR2 SYDVKM. CDR3 protein: CASSPGAGGYTQYF. CDR3 nucleotide sequence: TGTGCCAGCAGCCCAGGGGCCGGAGGGTATACGCAGTATTTT. Filled out from reference TRBV28 and TRBJ2-3, the complete variable domain reads DVKVTQSSRYLVKRTGEKVFLECVQDMDHENMFWYRQDPGLGLRLIYFSYDVKMKEKGDIPEGYSVSREKKERFSLILESASTNQTSMYLCASSPGAGGYTQYFGPGTRLTVL.

CDR3 sequence: CASSRTSGPGTDTQYF. DNA of the CDR3: TGTGCCAGCAGTAGGACTAGCGGGCCGGGCACAGATACGCAGTATTTT. The gene calls are TRBV2 and TRBJ2-3; 11 nucleotides agree with TRBD2. The CDR3 spans 16 residues. Germline V gives CDR1 SNHLY, CDR2 FYNNEI. J lost 1 base, V lost 5 bases, and 5 bases had no gene match. The whole variable domain, filled in from reference TRBV2 and TRBJ2-3, reads EPEVTQTPSHQVTQMGQEVILRCVPISNHLYFYWYRQILGQKVEFLVSFYNNEISEKSEIFDDQFSVERPDGSNFTLKIRSTKLEDSAMYFCASSRTSGPGTDTQYFGPGTRLTVL.

The rearrangement uses TRBV10-3 and TRBJ1-1; 8 bases agree with TRBD1. This CDR3 region has 15 residues. CDR1 ENHRY and CDR2 SYGVKD come from the germline V gene. V trimming: 0 bases; J trimming: 6 bases; junction bases outside the gene matches: 6. The DNA for the CDR3 is TGTGCCATCAGTGAGTCTAGGCAGGGGGCCGCTGAAGCTTTCTTT. Its translation: CAISESRQGAAEAFF.

The chain couples TRBV30 to TRBJ1-3, with D tentatively TRBD1 (5 bases). V was cut by 3 bases and J by 0 bases, with 12 bases left in between. From germline, CDR1 is GTSNPN and CDR2 SVGIG (reference sequence). The CDR3 sequence is 15 residues long. CDR3 protein: CAWRTPGHSGNTIYF. For the CDR3, the DNA is TGTGCCTGGAGGACACCAGGGCACTCTGGAAACACCATATATTTT.

V gene TRBV4-1 combines with J gene TRBJ2-7; possible D gene TRBD1, 6 bases. CDR1 and CDR2 (germline): MGHRA, YSYEKL. CDR3 size: 14 residues. V was shortened by 2 bases and J by 7 bases, with 15 bases between the two germline ends. CDR3 in amino acids: CASSQPGAQGEQYF. The CDR3 DNA sequence: TGCGCCAGCAGCCAACCAGGGGCGCAGGGAGAGCAGTACTTC.

Comment on this clone: The sample carries other DNA sequences with the same CDR3. The rearrangement uses TRBV9 and TRBJ1-3, with D maybe TRBD1 (5 bases). The CDR3 contains 15 residues. Trimming took off 0 bases at V and 1 base at J, with 8 bases between the two ends. Germline CDR1 reads SGDLS; CDR2 reads YYNGEE. As DNA, the CDR3 is TGTGCCAGCAGCGTAGCGGGGGTTTCTGGAAACACCATATATTTT. Protein sequence: CASSVAGVSGNTIYF.

The rearrangement joins TRBV30 to TRBJ2-2, with 11 bases that match TRBD2. The CDR3 is 15 residues long. J gave up 4 bases and V 3 bases, and 4 bases lay outside the gene matches. Germline CDR1 and CDR2: GTSNPN and SVGIG (reference sequence). For the CDR3, the DNA is TGTGCCTGGAGGGCCGGACTAGCGGGCACCGGGGAGCTGTTTTTT. This encodes CAWRAGLAGTGELFF.

This sequence joins TRBV19 and TRBJ2-3, with D perhaps matching TRBD1 or TRBD2 (5 bases each). The CDR3 consists of 17 residues. Trimming cost V 6 bases and J 2 bases, with 21 bases left between them. Germline CDR1 LNHDA, CDR2 SQIVND (reference sequence). The DNA for the CDR3 is TGTGCCAGTAGATCGATCGGGGCAAATCAGAACACAGATACGCAGTATTTT. Residues: CASRSIGANQNTDTQYF.

The chain uses TRBV7-2 and TRBJ2-1; 7 bases match TRBD2. Unmatched junction bases numbered 3, after V lost 1 base and J lost 9 bases. This CDR3 is 13 amino acids long. Germline CDR1 is SGHTA and CDR2 is FQGNSA. CDR3 protein: CASSLELALEQFF. The CDR3 nucleotides read TGTGCCAGCAGCTTAGAACTAGCGCTTGAGCAGTTCTTC. The full variable domain, rest sourced from reference TRBV7-2 and TRBJ2-1, is GAGVSQSPSNKVTEKGKDVELRCDPISGHTALYWYRQSLGQGLEFLIYFQGNSAPDKSGLPSDRFSAERTGGSVSTLTIQRTQQEDSAVYLCASSLELALEQFFGPGTRLTVL.

This chain uses TRBV18 with TRBJ2-7, with D tentatively TRBD1 (5 bases). Germline CDR1 and CDR2: KGHSH and LQKENI. The CDR3 is 15 residues long. V gave up 0 bases and J gave up 3 bases, with 12 bases separating them. CDR3 DNA sequence: TGTGCCAGCTCACCACCGGCAGGGAAAGTCTACGAGCAGTACTTC. Its translation: CASSPPAGKVYEQYF.

This clone has a single count. The genes are TRBV7-3 and TRBJ2-1, with TRBD2 as a possible D gene (6 bases). V was clipped by 1 base and J by 6 bases, with 13 bases between them. This CDR3 region has 15 residues. The germline V gene has CDR1 SGHTA and CDR2 FQGTGA. CDR3 DNA: TGTGCCAGCAGCTTAAGTGGGGGAGGAAGCAATGAGCAGTTCTTC. It encodes CASSLSGGGSNEQFF.

The rearrangement uses TRBV13 and TRBJ2-3; 7 nucleotides align to TRBD2. Per germline, CDR1 PRHDT and CDR2 FYEKMQ (reference sequence). The junction had 7 bases not matched to a gene; V was cut back by 5 bases and J by 2 bases. The CDR3 sequence is 15 residues long. The CDR3 here is CASSPRGVPTDTQYF. DNA of the CDR3: TGTGCCAGCAGCCCCCGGGGGGTACCCACAGATACGCAGTATTTT.

The chain combines TRBV4-1 with TRBJ2-7; possible D gene TRBD1, 6 bases. Trimming took 0 bases from V and 3 from J, leaving 12 bases between them. The CDR3 has 15 amino acids. Looked up from germline, CDR1 is MGHRA and CDR2 is YSYEKL. Here the CDR3 reads CASSQDHRDRYEQYF. DNA for the CDR3: TGCGCCAGCAGCCAAGATCACAGGGATCGCTACGAGCAGTACTTC.

This chain connects TRBV9 to TRBJ2-7; D perhaps matches TRBD2 (6 bases). This CDR3 comprises 16 residues. V was pared by 6 bases and J by 4 bases, with 23 bases between. Germline-derived CDR1 and CDR2 are SGDLS and YYNGEE. Here the CDR3 DNA reads TGTGCCAGCACACCCGGGATAGGGCAGGGAGGATACGAGCAGTACTTC. Translated, it gives CASTPGIGQGGYEQYF.

The J gene is TRBJ2-1, the V gene TRBV7-2; the match to TRBD2 covers 14 bases. The trim removed 4 bases at V and 7 bases at J, leaving 9 bases unmatched. CDR3 length equals 17 residues. The germline V gene encodes CDR1 SGHTA and CDR2 FQGNSA. The CDR3 here is CASSSRRLAGGRNEQFF. The CDR3 DNA reads TGTGCCAGCAGCTCAAGACGACTAGCGGGAGGGCGGAATGAGCAGTTCTTC.

A word on this clone: In the same sample, other DNA sequences code for this CDR3. The chain employs TRBV19 and TRBJ1-5, with 7 bases identical to TRBD1. The CDR3 is 12 residues long. The germline V gene encodes CDR1 LNHDA and CDR2 SQIVND (reference sequence). J was trimmed by 7 bases and V by 9 bases; bases with no gene match: 6. This CDR3 reads CASSNRGQPQHF. The DNA for the CDR3 is TGTGCCAGCTCAAACAGGGGCCAGCCCCAGCATTTT.

The chain employs TRBV6-5 and TRBJ2-3; D possibly corresponds to TRBD1 (5 bases). Trimming stripped 10 bases from V and 1 base from J, with 18 bases between. The CDR3 is 15 amino acids. CDR1 and CDR2 (germline): MNHEY, SVGAGI. The CDR3 DNA is TGTGCCACCGGTCGCAGGGATGGCGGCACAGATACGCAGTATTTT. It is translated as CATGRRDGGTDTQYF.

This clone was seen a single time. V usage is TRBV5-1 and J usage is TRBJ1-2; a weak D match, TRBD1 (6 bases). V was trimmed by 4 bases and J by 5 bases, leaving 12 bases between them. Germline lookup yields CDR1 SGHRS and CDR2 YFSETQ. There are 13 residues in the CDR3. CDR3 DNA: TGCGCCAGCAGCGAGGGGGATCAATATGGCTACACCTTC. Protein: CASSEGDQYGYTF.

The chain uses TRBV29-1 and TRBJ1-1; D is possibly TRBD1 (6 bases). The CDR3 loop spans 16 amino acids. Germline-derived CDR1 and CDR2 are SQVTM and ANQGSEA. The ends were cut back, 2 bases at V and 0 bases at J, with 16 bases in the middle. The CDR3 nucleotides read TGCAGCGTTGAACCCCCCGGGGGGGCCCTGAACACTGAAGCTTTCTTT. It encodes CSVEPPGGALNTEAFF.

On this clone: Other DNA sequences within the sample encode an identical CDR3. The chain combines TRBV2 with TRBJ2-3; D gene ambiguous. Germline lookup yields CDR1 SNHLY and CDR2 FYNNEI. This CDR3 is 11 amino acids long. V was cut by 2 bases and J by 6 bases, with 3 bases left in between. CDR3 protein: CASSELDTQYF. DNA of the CDR3: TGTGCCAGCAGTGAATTGGATACGCAGTATTTT.

The rearrangement links TRBV30 to TRBJ1-3; D is possibly TRBD1 (5 bases). CDR1 GTSNPN and CDR2 SVGIG come from the germline V gene (reference sequence). The CDR3 extends over 14 amino acids. The ends were cut back, 4 bases at V and 2 bases at J, with 12 bases in the middle. The CDR3 DNA follows: TGTGCCTGGATTAGCAGGGTACCTGGAAACACCATATATTTT. Protein: CAWISRVPGNTIYF.

In the case of this clone: One junction end disagrees with the germline gene, perhaps due to a read error. The rearrangement uses TRBV18 and TRBJ2-7; D may be TRBD2 (6 bases). This CDR3 contains 14 residues. Germline V gene data show CDR1 as KGHSH and CDR2 as LQKENI. The DNA for the CDR3 is TGTGCCAGCTCACCACGGACGGCTAGCGACACCATTAACTTC. Translation gives CASSPRTASDTINF.

The chain is built from TRBV29-1 and TRBJ2-3; D perhaps matches TRBD1 (6 bases). Trimming removed 3 bases at V and 5 bases at J, with 21 bases between. CDR3 length: 16 residues. The germline V gene encodes CDR1 SQVTM and CDR2 ANQGSEA. In DNA, the CDR3 is TGCAGCGTTGAGGAGGCAGGGGTTTTCTTTGGAGATACGCAGTATTTT. It specifies CSVEEAGVFFGDTQYF.

The V gene is TRBV5-6, the J gene TRBJ1-3, with 9 bases lining up with TRBD1. The V segment lost 2 bases and the J segment 4 bases; nucleotides outside the gene matches: 7. The CDR3 loop spans 16 amino acids. Per the germline V gene, CDR1 is SGHDT and CDR2 is YYEEEE. This CDR3 reads CASSLAGTGYGNTIYF. The CDR3 DNA is TGTGCCAGCAGCTTAGCCGGGACAGGGTACGGAAACACCATATATTTT.

The chain recombines TRBV10-1 with TRBJ2-7; no firm D call. Trimming cost V 2 bases and J 5 bases, with 10 bases left between them. Germline V gene lookup returns CDR1 WNHNN and CDR2 SYGVQD (reference sequence). The CDR3 is 13 residues long. The CDR3 nucleotides are TGCGCCAGCAGTGAGGGACCAGTGAACGAGCAGTACTTC. Its protein is CASSEGPVNEQYF.

The chain couples TRBV5-4 to TRBJ1-6; D unresolved. This CDR3 comprises 14 residues. Trimming stripped 0 bases from V and 7 bases from J, with 8 bases between. CDR1 and CDR2 from the germline V gene are SGHNT and YYREEE (reference sequence). CDR3 sequence reads: CASSLERTNSPLHF. The CDR3 nucleotides read TGTGCCAGCAGCTTGGAACGGACGAATTCACCCCTCCACTTT. The whole variable domain, remainder taken from reference TRBV5-4 and TRBJ1-6, is ETGVTQSPTHLIKTRGQQVTLRCSSQSGHNTVSWYQQALGQGPQFIFQYYREEENGRGNFPPRFSGLQFPNYSSELNVNALELDDSALYLCASSLERTNSPLHFGNGTRLTVT.

The genes are TRBV2 and TRBJ1-2, with 8 bases that match TRBD1. After removal of 4 bases from V and 4 bases from J, the junction contained 8 bases not matched to a gene. The CDR3 is made up of 15 amino acids. CDR1 is SNHLY and CDR2 is FYNNEI in the germline V gene. CDR3: CASSGRQGAIYGYTF. The CDR3 DNA sequence: TGTGCCAGCAGTGGGCGCCAGGGGGCTATCTATGGCTACACCTTC. Looking up the rest from reference TRBV2 and TRBJ1-2 gives the full variable domain: EPEVTQTPSHQVTQMGQEVILRCVPISNHLYFYWYRQILGQKVEFLVSFYNNEISEKSEIFDDQFSVERPDGSNFTLKIRSTKLEDSAMYFCASSGRQGAIYGYTFGSGTRLTVV.

V gene TRBV9 combines with J gene TRBJ1-4; D not certain. Per the germline V gene, CDR1 is SGDLS and CDR2 is YYNGEE. V was shortened by 3 bases and J by 8 bases, with 14 bases between the two germline ends. The CDR3 contains 14 residues. CDR3 nucleotides: TGTGCCAGCAGCGACCCGGTTAGGAGGGAAAAACTGTTTTTT. It codes for CASSDPVRREKLFF.

The chain joins TRBV28 to TRBJ1-1; D call uncertain. The germline CDR1 and CDR2 sequences are MDHEN and SYDVKM. The V end was cut by 6 bases, the J end by 4 bases, with 9 bases between. The CDR3 covers 12 residues. In DNA, the CDR3 is TGTGCCAGCAGGGATTTCGGCACTGAAGCTTTCTTT. This sequence encodes CASRDFGTEAFF.

CDR3 amino acids: CASSQDSNTQYF. As DNA, the CDR3 is TGTGCCAGCAGCCAGGACAGTAATACGCAGTATTTT. This sequence joins TRBV11-3 and TRBJ2-3, with a weak D call TRBD1 (6 bases). Germline-derived CDR1 and CDR2 are SGHNT and YENEEA. The CDR3 contains 12 residues. With 5 bases removed from V and 7 bases from J, the gap between germline ends came to 10 bases.

The chain uses TRBV7-2 and TRBJ1-3; maybe TRBD1 (6 bases). CDR3 size: 16 residues. The germline V gene has CDR1 SGHTA and CDR2 FQGNSA. V lost 5 bases and J lost 0, with 14 bases in between. The CDR3 DNA follows: TGTGCCAGCAGCAGGGGGGACGCAGGCTCTGGAAACACCATATATTTT. Translation: CASSRGDAGSGNTIYF.